This TCR beta chain derives from a study of Graves' ophthalmopathy and Graves' hyperthyroidism. The germline V and J ends were trimmed by 3 bases and 5 bases, with 14 bases remaining between them. The CDR3 spans 14 residues. Germline loops: CDR1 DFQATT, CDR2 SNEGSKA (reference sequence). Remarks on this clonotype: Its specificity is unknown.

Study-wide points: Blood samples also showed most expanded thyroid clonotypes exceeding 0.001 frequency.

What supplied the PBMCs was roughly 10 ml of fresh peripheral blood. Investigators amplified TCR beta CDR3 regions from RNA transcripts. RT-PCR in the first round used HTBI primers; a second-round multiplex PCR followed. One entry per CDR3 protein results from TCRdb running MiXCR on the multiplex PCR reads. The sample carries about 640,000 distinct CDR3 sequences, 35% to 50% recorded once. This sequence joins TRBV20-1 and TRBJ1-5, with D perhaps TRBD1 (5 bases). The TCR originated in an adult man with Graves' ophthalmopathy. The sequenced sample was peripheral blood. The CDR3 sequence is CSASAGTIDQPQHF. CDR3 DNA sequence: TGCAGTGCTAGCGCCGGGACCATCGATCAGCCCCAGCATTTT.